This TCR beta chain is drawn from a study of cytomegalovirus exposure and HLA in healthy donors. Study overall: Findings of an earlier analysis included some 120 million unique TCR beta sequences from 190 million or so T cells.

The PCR used 60 Vbeta and 13 Jbeta primers. TCRdb keeps only in-frame clones here, not all; method: immunoSEQ multiplex PCR. The sample comprises over 100,000 clones, under 80% of which are singletons, and over 7% rests with the top ten. Germline assignment: CDR1 SGHRS and CDR2 YFSETQ. The ends lost 6 bases at V and 11 bases at J; junction bases unmatched: 10. There are 12 residues in the CDR3. The receptor was isolated from a woman aged 45-60 years in good health and CMV-seropositive. The sample taken for sequencing was PBMCs. V and J are TRBV5-1 and TRBJ2-5, with 7 bases aligning to TRBD2. The CDR3 is CASTREGGEQYF. The CDR3 nucleotides read TGCGCCAGCACCAGGGAGGGCGGTGAGCAGTACTTC.